The rows below give T cell receptor beta chains drawn from one sample of a study of cytomegalovirus exposure and HLA in healthy donors. Produced via immunoSEQ multiplex PCR; TCRdb's table is partial and in-frame only. Of 100,000 to 150,000 clones listed, 89% are singletons. Sequenced: PBMCs. These receptors came from a woman younger than 30 in good health and CMV-seronegative. Both conserved end residues are part of each CDR3. Fields, in order: J gene, V gene, clone size, D gene, CDR3 DNA, CDR3 protein. The D gene is left open where the match is weak. For some rows the clone size is stated as once, few or many, or as a class when expanded; others skip it.

TRBJ2-1 TRBV6-4 NA NA TGTGCCAGCAGTGAAGGGGTAGCTTACAATGAGCAGTTCTTC CASSEGVAYNEQFF
TRBJ1-1 TRBV6-6 NA NA TGTGCCAGCAGTTTCGCCGGGGAGGGAACTGAAGCTTTCTTT CASSFAGEGTEAFF
TRBJ1-4 TRBV2 NA TRBD1 TGTGCCAGCAGTTCCGGACAGGCTAATGAAAAACTGTTTTTT CASSSGQANEKLFF
TRBJ2-7 TRBV7-2 once TRBD2 TGTGCCAGCAGCCCCCAGCGGGGGGGAGACTACGAGCAGTACTTC CASSPQRGGDYEQYF
TRBJ2-1 TRBV30 NA NA TGTGCCTGGAGTCGTAGCGGCAGCTCCTACAATGAGCAGTTCTTC CAWSRSGSSYNEQFF
TRBJ2-5 TRBV5-1 once NA TGCGCCAGCAGCTTGGAACAGGGCCCACAAGAGACCCAGTACTTC CASSLEQGPQETQYF
TRBJ1-2 TRBV15 NA NA TGTGCCACCAGCTTCCGCCACGGGGGCTACACCTTC CATSFRHGGYTF
TRBJ2-3 TRBV5-1 NA NA TGCGCCAGCAGCTTTGTGGCGGGACGGGAAGATACGCAGTATTTT CASSFVAGREDTQYF
TRBJ2-7 TRBV28 NA NA TGTGCCAGCAGTTTTGGGGACAACTACTACGAGCAGTACTTC CASSFGDNYYEQYF
TRBJ1-1 TRBV19 NA NA TGTGCCAGTAGTTCAATGACAGGAAAAGCTTTCTTT CASSSMTGKAFF
TRBJ2-1 TRBV18 NA TRBD2 TGTGCCAGCTCACCTCCTAGCGGGAATTACAATGAGCAGTTCTTC CASSPPSGNYNEQFF
TRBJ2-7 TRBV7-8 NA NA TGTGCCAGCAGCCAGAATGGTGCGGGCAGCTACGAGCAGTACTTC CASSQNGAGSYEQYF
TRBJ2-3 TRBV7-7 NA NA TGTGCTAGCAGCCCCATTGGCACAGATACGCAGTATTTT CASSPIGTDTQYF
TRBJ2-2 TRBV5-1 NA TRBD2 TGCGCCAGCAGCGAGCGGGAGGTAGCAACCGGGGAGCTGTTTTTT CASSEREVATGELFF
TRBJ1-2 TRBV10-3 few TRBD1 TGTGCCATCAGTTATACTGGACAGGGGGGAGGCTACACCTTC CAISYTGQGGGYTF
TRBJ2-3 TRBV6-4 NA TRBD2 TGTGCCAGCAGTTACGGGACTAGCGGAGATACGCAGTATTTT CASSYGTSGDTQYF
TRBJ1-1 TRBV7-2 NA NA TGTGCCAGCAGCTTAGGACTGGGGCCCACTGAAGCTTTCTTT CASSLGLGPTEAFF
TRBJ2-2 TRBV5-6 NA NA TGTGCCAGCGCGCCCACTAACACCGGGGAGCTGTTTTTT CASAPTNTGELFF
TRBJ2-7 TRBV11-2 few TRBD2 TGTGCCAGCAAGCGTAGCGGGAGGGGGTACTACGAGCAGTACTTC CASKRSGRGYYEQYF
TRBJ2-1 TRBV2 NA TRBD2 TGTGCCAGCACTCTCCGGGAGGGCTCCTACAATGAGCAGTTCTTC CASTLREGSYNEQFF
TRBJ2-7 TRBV2 NA NA TGTGCCAGCAGTGAGCACAGCGGGTCCAACCACGAGCAGTACTTC CASSEHSGSNHEQYF
TRBJ2-1 TRBV5-1 NA TRBD2 TGCGCCAGCAGCTTGGGGGTAGCGGGAGGGGCCCGTGAGCAGTTCTTC CASSLGVAGGAREQFF
TRBJ2-1 TRBV2 once TRBD2 TGTGCCAGCAGTGAAAAACCCACGGGAGGAGGGTCCTACAATGAGCAGTTCTTC CASSEKPTGGGSYNEQFF
TRBJ1-3 TRBV18 NA NA TGTGCCAGCTCAGAGGGATCCGCTGGAAACACCATATATTTT CASSEGSAGNTIYF
TRBJ1-2 TRBV14 NA NA TGTGCCAGCAGCCAAGCGACAGCGGGCTATGGCTACACCTTC CASSQATAGYGYTF
TRBJ1-5 TRBV7-9 NA NA TGTGCCAGCAGCTTAGGCCAGGGTAGCCGCAATCAGCCCCAGCATTTT CASSLGQGSRNQPQHF
TRBJ2-7 TRBV28 NA NA TGTGCCAGCGTAGGGGGGAGGGGTGACGAGCAGTACTTC CASVGGRGDEQYF
TRBJ1-2 TRBV7-8 few TRBD1 TGTGCCAGCAGCTTAGCCCGACAGGGGAATGTAGGCTACACCTTC CASSLARQGNVGYTF
TRBJ2-7 TRBV11-2 NA TRBD2 TGTGCCAGCAGCCAAGATGGGACTAGCGGCTCCTACGAGCAGTACTTC CASSQDGTSGSYEQYF
TRBJ2-7 TRBV13 NA NA TGTGCCAGCAGCTTACTCGGGGGAGAAAACGACGAGCAGTACTTC CASSLLGGENDEQYF
TRBJ1-5 TRBV19 once TRBD1 TGTGCCAGTAGTACCCGCGACAGGGGCCATCAGCCCCAGCATTTT CASSTRDRGHQPQHF
TRBJ1-1 TRBV30 NA NA TGTGCCTGTCTCCTGCCGGGGGAAGGAAACACTGAAGCTTTCTTT CACLLPGEGNTEAFF
TRBJ2-5 TRBV23-1 NA NA TGCGCCAGCAGTCAATCGGAATCTAGGGAGCAAGAGACCCAGTACTTC CASSQSESREQETQYF
TRBJ1-2 TRBV6-5 NA NA TGTGCCAGCAGTTTCGGGGGGCATGGCTACACCTTC CASSFGGHGYTF
TRBJ2-2 TRBV19 NA NA TGTGCCAGTACCAAGTTCGCGGGCGCGAACACCGGGGAGCTGTTTTTT CASTKFAGANTGELFF
TRBJ2-7 TRBV15 NA TRBD2 TGTGCCACCAGCGTAGGACTAGTTTACGAGCAGTACTTC CATSVGLVYEQYF
TRBJ2-3 TRBV5-4 NA TRBD2 TGTGCCAGCAGCTTGGCGGGGGGGGCTAGCGGCACAGATACGCAGTATTTT CASSLAGGASGTDTQYF
TRBJ2-7 TRBV27 NA TRBD1 TGTGCCAGCAGTCCCGACAGGGGCCCTTACTCCTACGAGCAGTACTTC CASSPDRGPYSYEQYF
TRBJ2-6 TRBV27 NA NA TGTGCCAGCAGACTAGACTCTGGGGCCAACGTCCTGACTTTC CASRLDSGANVLTF
TRBJ1-2 TRBV19 NA NA TGTGCCAGTAGTAGCCGGGAAGCTAACTATGGCTACACCTTC CASSSREANYGYTF
TRBJ2-5 TRBV7-6 NA TRBD1 TGTGCCAGCAGCTCCCGAGGGACAGGGGGAGCGGAGACCCAGTACTTC CASSSRGTGGAETQYF
TRBJ1-4 TRBV9 NA TRBD1 TGTGCCAGCAGCCCTCGGGACAGTAATGAAAAACTGTTTTTT CASSPRDSNEKLFF
TRBJ2-7 TRBV27 once TRBD1 TGTGCCAGCAGCCAGGGGGCTATGACCTACGAGCAGTACTTC CASSQGAMTYEQYF
TRBJ2-1 TRBV6-1 once NA TGTGCCAGCAGTGAACGCCTGGAGGCTCAAAATGAGCAGTTCTTC CASSERLEAQNEQFF
TRBJ2-7 TRBV11-3 NA TRBD2 TGTGCCAGCAGCTCCCCGGGGCGGGGGTACGAGCAGTACTTC CASSSPGRGYEQYF
TRBJ2-1 TRBV10-3 NA NA TGTGCCATCAGATACGGTTCCTACAATGAGCAGTTCTTC CAIRYGSYNEQFF
TRBJ2-1 TRBV7-2 NA NA TGTGCCAGCAGCTTAGCAGGGGGTGAGCAGTTCTTC CASSLAGGEQFF
TRBJ1-2 TRBV2 NA NA TGTGCCAGCGGGCCCCTCCTCTATGGCTACACCTTC CASGPLLYGYTF
TRBJ2-3 TRBV9 NA TRBD2 TGTGCCAGCAGTGTGACTAGCGGGAGTTCGGAGGCGCAGTATTTT CASSVTSGSSEAQYF
TRBJ1-5 TRBV18 once TRBD1 TGTGCCAGCTCACGAGATCAACAGGGGGCAGGACAGCCCCAGCATTTT CASSRDQQGAGQPQHF
TRBJ2-7 TRBV7-9 NA NA TGTGCCAGCAGCTTATACAGCTCCTACGAGCAGTACTTC CASSLYSSYEQYF
TRBJ2-1 TRBV5-6 NA TRBD2 TGTGCCAGCAGCCCGGGACTAGCGGGAGGGATTGAGCAGTTCTTC CASSPGLAGGIEQFF
TRBJ2-3 TRBV5-1 NA TRBD2 TGCGCCAGCAGCCTGGGAGGGACTCTTACAGATACGCAGTATTTT CASSLGGTLTDTQYF
TRBJ2-7 TRBV14 few NA TGTGCCAGCAGCCGATTCCGGACAGAAACCTACGAGCAGTACTTC CASSRFRTETYEQYF
TRBJ2-4 TRBV27 NA NA TGTGCCAGCAGTCCAGCTAGCAGCAAAAACATTCAGTACTTC CASSPASSKNIQYF
TRBJ2-7 TRBV14 NA NA TGTGCCAGCAGCCTCCGAGGCTCCTACGAGCAGTACTTC CASSLRGSYEQYF
TRBJ2-5 TRBV28 NA NA TGTGCCAGCAGTTCCCCGGAGACCCAGTACTTC CASSSPETQYF
TRBJ1-1 TRBV9 once TRBD1 TGTGCCAGCAGCGCCGGGACAGGGGGGATACTAAACACTGAAGCTTTCTTT CASSAGTGGILNTEAFF
TRBJ2-1 TRBV11-1 NA TRBD2 TGTGCCAGCAGCTTATTAACTAGCGGGGCCGAGCAGTTCTTC CASSLLTSGAEQFF